Listed here are 22 T cell receptor beta chains from one sample, sequenced in a study of spatial heterogeneity in lung cancer. General observations from the study: For expanded intratumoral alpha and beta TCRs, counts tracked tumor mutation counts.

Antigens for these TCRs are unknown. TCRdb reanalysed the 5' RACE reads using MiXCR and keeps one entry per CDR3 protein. The table includes 7,000 to 8,000 distinct CDR3 sequences, approximately 8.3% detected once. Sample time point: sample taken at primary tumor resection. The sequencing here drew on lung tumor tissue, taken at surgery. These receptors were obtained from a male donor with early-stage non-small cell lung cancer.

Judged by abundance, this clonotype is medium-sized (0.01 to 0.1%). V and J are TRBV20-1 and TRBJ2-5; D gene ambiguous. Looked up from germline, CDR1 is DFQATT and CDR2 is SNEGSKA (reference sequence). The ends were cut back, 5 bases at V and 4 bases at J, with 17 bases in the middle. The CDR3 extends over 14 amino acids. CDR3 residues: CSAPVSSLGETQYF. CDR3 sequence (DNA): TGCAGTGCTCCCGTCTCCTCACTGGGAGAGACCCAGTACTTC.

This clonotype is medium-sized by share. This chain connects TRBV7-2 to TRBJ2-7; D gene unclear. This CDR3 is 13 amino acids long. Deletions cut 5 bases from V and 2 bases from J, with 10 bases between. Germline CDR1 and CDR2: SGHTA and FQGNSA. The CDR3 protein is CASSPRQAYEQYF. CDR3 DNA sequence: TGTGCCAGCAGCCCCCGGCAAGCCTACGAGCAGTACTTC.

In its sample, this clonotype is medium-sized (0.01 to 0.1%). V and J are TRBV2 and TRBJ2-3, with TRBD1 matching 7 bases. The length of the CDR3 is 15 residues. Germline CDR1 and CDR2: SNHLY and FYNNEI. V shed 6 bases, J shed 4 bases, and the junction held 10 bases outside the gene matches. CDR3: CASSSGQLRADTQYF. DNA for the CDR3: TGTGCCAGCAGCTCGGGACAGTTGCGCGCAGATACGCAGTATTTT.

In this sample, this clonotype is medium-sized (0.01 to 0.1%). This chain links TRBV20-1 with TRBJ2-3; D may be TRBD2 (5 bases). Germline loops: CDR1 DFQATT, CDR2 SNEGSKA (reference sequence). Trimming removed 3 bases at V and 6 bases at J, with 13 bases between. The CDR3 is made up of 13 amino acids. Here the CDR3 DNA reads TGCAGTGCTAGGGGTGTCGGGGTGGATACGCAGTATTTT. This codes for CSARGVGVDTQYF.

By share, this clonotype counts as medium-sized. V and J are TRBV27 and TRBJ2-5, with 8 positions matching TRBD2. J lost 4 bases, V lost 5 bases, and 12 bases had no gene match. This CDR3 has 16 amino acids. Germline CDR1 reads MNHEY; CDR2 reads SMNVEV (reference sequence). CDR3 protein: CASSPQFVSGRETQYF. In DNA, the CDR3 is TGTGCCAGCAGTCCTCAGTTTGTCAGCGGGAGAGAGACCCAGTACTTC.

The sample holds a few counts of this clonotype. A read error may explain this, as a much larger clone is one base away. The chain combines TRBV12-3 or TRBV12-4 with TRBJ1-4; the D gene is possibly TRBD1 (5 bases). The length of the CDR3 is 13 residues. The CDR3 protein is CAGSSTGNEKLFF. DNA for the CDR3: TGTGCCGGCAGTTCCACAGGAAATGAAAAACTGTTTTTT.

In its sample, this clonotype ranks as medium-sized. The V and J genes are TRBV5-5 and TRBJ2-3; D is tentatively TRBD1 or TRBD2 (5 bases each). Trimming pared 0 bases from V and 0 bases from J, leaving 11 bases between. CDR1 is SGHKS and CDR2 is YYEKEE in the germline V gene (reference sequence). The CDR3 runs 16 residues. For the CDR3, the DNA is TGTGCCAGCAGCTTGGGGGAGACAGTTAGCACAGATACGCAGTATTTT. Protein: CASSLGETVSTDTQYF.

Many counts were recorded for this clonotype. The CDR3 DNA reads as TGCAGCGTTGAAGCAGGGGGCTATGGCTACACCTTC. Its translation: CSVEAGGYGYTF. The chain employs TRBV29-1 and TRBJ1-2, with 7 bases lining up with TRBD1. With V trimmed by 1 base and J by 4 bases, 0 bases remained unmatched. This CDR3 is 12 amino acids long. The germline V gene has CDR1 SQVTM and CDR2 ANQGSEA. Supplemented by reference TRBV29-1 and TRBJ1-2, the full variable domain reads SAVISQKPSRDICQRGTSLTIQCQVDSQVTMMFWYRQQPGQSLTLIATANQGSEATYESGFVIDKFPISRPNLTFSTLTVSNMSPEDSSIYLCSVEAGGYGYTFGSGTRLTVV.

This clonotype was seen only a few times. J is TRBJ2-7 and V is TRBV2; the match to TRBD1 covers 12 bases. The germline V gene has CDR1 SNHLY and CDR2 FYNNEI. This CDR3 contains 14 residues. Trimming at V came to 7 bases and at J to 6 bases, leaving 7 bases not matched to a gene. The CDR3 is CASTGGQGAFEQYF. DNA of the CDR3: TGTGCCAGCACCGGGGGACAGGGGGCCTTCGAGCAGTACTTC.

Within the sample, this clonotype is medium-sized. The chain employs TRBV7-9 and TRBJ2-6; D remains unclear. The germline V and J ends were trimmed by 3 bases and 3 bases, with 21 bases remaining between them. Germline V CDR1 and CDR2: SEHNR, FQNEAQ (reference sequence). The CDR3 is 19 residues long. CDR3 in DNA: TGTGCCAGCAGCTTCGACACCCGACCGGAGTCGATTGGGGCCAACGTCCTGACTTTC. This translates into CASSFDTRPESIGANVLTF.

This clonotype came up many times. V is TRBV5-8 and J is TRBJ1-2; D possibly corresponds to TRBD1 (6 bases). V was shortened by 0 bases and J by 1 base, with 7 bases between the two germline ends. The germline V gene encodes CDR1 SGHTS and CDR2 YDEGEE. This CDR3 comprises 14 residues. CDR3 protein: CASSLGTDNYGYTF. The CDR3 region has the DNA TGTGCCAGCAGCTTGGGGACAGATAACTATGGCTACACCTTC.

This clonotype ranks as medium-sized. The rearrangement joins TRBV6-2 or TRBV6-3 to TRBJ1-5; no clear D gene. Trimming cost V 6 bases and J 3 bases, with 21 bases left between them. The CDR3 sequence is 17 residues long. Germline CDR1 MNHEY, CDR2 SVGEGT. The CDR3 nucleotides are TGTGCCAGCAGCCTTGGACGGGGAACCTCCTACAATCAGCCCCAGCATTTT. This translates into CASSLGRGTSYNQPQHF.

This clonotype was detected many times. The V call is TRBV2, the J call TRBJ2-5; 9 bases agree with TRBD2. The ends lost 5 bases at V and 2 bases at J; junction bases unmatched: 6. From germline, CDR1 is SNHLY and CDR2 FYNNEI. The CDR3 sequence is 15 residues long. DNA for the CDR3: TGTGCCAGCAGTCCCCGGGCGGGGGGGCAAGAGACCCAGTACTTC. This encodes CASSPRAGGQETQYF.

About this clonotype: A much more abundant neighbour one base away suggests this may be a read error. V is TRBV12-3 or TRBV12-4 and J is TRBJ2-7, with TRBD1 matching 8 bases. V shed 7 bases and J 6 bases; nucleotides not matched to a gene: 11. The CDR3 loop spans 14 amino acids. CDR3 protein: CASTRTGSPCEQYF. The CDR3 DNA sequence: TGTGCCAGCACCCGGACAGGGTCCCCCTGCGAGCAGTACTTC.

This chain joins TRBV2 and TRBJ1-1, with D perhaps matching TRBD1 (5 bases). In germline, CDR1 is SNHLY, CDR2 FYNNEI. The CDR3 has 13 residues. Between the trimmed V and J ends, which lost 2 bases and 5 bases, there was a span of 9 bases. In DNA, the CDR3 is TGTGCCAGCAGTGAAAGGGGAGGAACTGAAGCTTTCTTT. Translation gives CASSERGGTEAFF.

The chain employs TRBV12-3 or TRBV12-4 and TRBJ2-7; 10 bases align to TRBD1. This CDR3 region has 13 residues. CDR3 DNA: TGTGCTACCCACGGGACAGGGGTCTACGAGCAGTACTTC. It encodes CATHGTGVYEQYF.

This clonotype counts as medium-sized. The chain carries TRBV7-9 and TRBJ1-2; weak D call: TRBD1 (6 bases). Germline V gene data show CDR1 as SEHNR and CDR2 as FQNEAQ (reference sequence). The CDR3 sequence is 16 residues long. The V and J ends lost 1 base and 4 bases respectively, with 16 bases between them. CDR3 nucleotides: TGTGCCAGCAGCTTAGGGGGGACAATGGGAAGCTATGGCTACACCTTC. Its protein is CASSLGGTMGSYGYTF.

Within the sample, this clonotype is medium-sized. The chain links TRBV5-1 to TRBJ2-2, with D unresolved. CDR1 and CDR2 from the germline V gene are SGHRS and YFSETQ. The CDR3 runs to 14 residues. The germline V and J ends were trimmed by 2 bases and 4 bases, with 9 bases remaining between them. Written as DNA, the CDR3 is TGCGCCAGCAGCTTCCGGCCCTCCACCGGGGAGCTGTTTTTT. Translation gives CASSFRPSTGELFF.

CDR3 sequence: CASESGRNTGELFF. Here the CDR3 DNA reads TGCGCCAGCGAGAGCGGGAGGAACACCGGGGAGCTGTTTTTT. V gene TRBV5-1 combines with J gene TRBJ2-2; 8 bases align to TRBD2. V lost 7 bases, J lost 1 base, and 3 bases stayed unmatched. Germline loops: CDR1 SGHRS, CDR2 YFSETQ. There are 14 residues in the CDR3.

The chain recombines TRBV19 with TRBJ1-2, with D uncertain. V dropped 3 bases and J dropped 4 bases, with 21 bases sitting between them. The CDR3 is 17 residues long. Germline lookup yields CDR1 LNHDA and CDR2 SQIVND (reference sequence). In DNA, the CDR3 is TGTGCCAGTAGTATGCCCTCCGCCCGGGTGCATCCCTATGGCTACACCTTC. Residues: CASSMPSARVHPYGYTF.

This clonotype occurred many times. The chain employs TRBV4-1 and TRBJ2-2, with 7 bases lining up with TRBD1. Germline CDR1 and CDR2: MGHRA and YSYEKL. The CDR3 is 18 residues long. V lost 4 bases, J lost 2 bases, and 13 bases stayed unmatched. The CDR3: CASSLPPPGQLNTGELFF. DNA for the CDR3: TGCGCCAGCAGCCTCCCCCCCCCGGGACAGCTTAACACCGGGGAGCTGTTTTTT.

In this sample, this clonotype is medium-sized. CDR3 in amino acids: CASVGGGESEQYF. DNA of the CDR3: TGTGCCAGCGTTGGCGGAGGAGAGTCCGAGCAGTACTTC. The chain joins TRBV7-2 to TRBJ2-7, with D perhaps TRBD2 (5 bases). Germline CDR1 SGHTA, CDR2 FQGNSA. This CDR3 has 13 amino acids. Trimming cost V 8 bases and J 6 bases, with 17 bases left between them.